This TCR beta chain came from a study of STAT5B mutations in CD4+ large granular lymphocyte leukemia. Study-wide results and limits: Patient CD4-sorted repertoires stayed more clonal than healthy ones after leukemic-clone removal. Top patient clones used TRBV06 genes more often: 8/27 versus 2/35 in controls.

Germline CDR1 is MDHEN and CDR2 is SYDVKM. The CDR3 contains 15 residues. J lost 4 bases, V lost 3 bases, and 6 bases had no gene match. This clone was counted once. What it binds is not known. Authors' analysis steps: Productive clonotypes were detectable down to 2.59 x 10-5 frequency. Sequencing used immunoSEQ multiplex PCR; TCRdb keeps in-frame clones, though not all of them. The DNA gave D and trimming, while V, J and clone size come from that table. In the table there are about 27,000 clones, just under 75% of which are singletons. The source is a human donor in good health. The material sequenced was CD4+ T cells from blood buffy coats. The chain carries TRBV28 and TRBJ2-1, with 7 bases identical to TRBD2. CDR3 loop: CASSFAGDGYNEQFF. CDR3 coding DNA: TGTGCCAGCAGTTTCGCGGGAGATGGGTACAATGAGCAGTTCTTC. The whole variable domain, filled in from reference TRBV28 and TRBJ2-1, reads DVKVTQSSRYLVKRTGEKVFLECVQDMDHENMFWYRQDPGLGLRLIYFSYDVKMKEKGDIPEGYSVSREKKERFSLILESASTNQTSMYLCASSFAGDGYNEQFFGPGTRLTVL.